The 19 T cell receptor beta chains below all came from one sample that was sequenced in a study of glioma-infiltrating T cells. Using RNA template, CDR3s of TCR alpha and beta were amplified with iRepertoire arm-PCR. Via MiXCR, TCRdb re-called the multiplex PCR reads, giving one row per CDR3 protein. Of some 85,000 distinct CDR3 sequences detected, about 23% appear once; the ten largest clones hold roughly 6.7%. Sequencing was performed on glioma tissue, nonneoplastic brain tissue, or PBMCs (not recorded which). The receptors here all came from a human donor with low-grade glioma or glioblastoma, undergoing nonglioma brain surgery, or in good health (not recorded which).

This clonotype has ten or more counts. The V call is TRBV20-1, the J call TRBJ1-1; 8 bases match TRBD1. The CDR3 is made up of 14 amino acids. Trimming removed 5 bases from V and 3 bases from J; junction bases left unmatched: 8. In germline, CDR1 is DFQATT, CDR2 SNEGSKA (reference sequence). DNA of the CDR3: TGCAGTGCTCCAAGACAGGGGCTTGACACTGAAGCTTTCTTT. It is translated as CSAPRQGLDTEAFF.

The chain employs TRBV3-1 and TRBJ1-1; 12 positions agree with TRBD1. Per germline, CDR1 LGHDT and CDR2 YNNKEL (reference sequence). The CDR3 is 16 amino acids. The J segment lost 5 bases and the V segment lost 2 bases, leaving 6 bases of the junction unmatched. This CDR3 reads CASSQTGQGARTEAFF. The DNA of the CDR3 is TGTGCCAGCAGCCAAACGGGACAGGGGGCGCGAACTGAAGCTTTCTTT. Combining the CDR3 with reference TRBV3-1 and TRBJ1-1 gives the whole variable domain DTAVSQTPKYLVTQMGNDKSIKCEQNLGHDTMYWYKQDSKKFLKIMFSYNNKELIINETVPNRFSPKSPDKAHLNLHINSLELGDSAVYFCASSQTGQGARTEAFFGQGTRLTVV.

At least ten counts were recorded for this clonotype. This chain joins TRBV18 and TRBJ2-1, with 12 bases aligning to TRBD1. V shed 4 bases and J 8 bases; nucleotides not matched to a gene: 3. The CDR3 extends over 14 amino acids. Per germline, CDR1 KGHSH and CDR2 LQKENI. Here the CDR3 reads CASSLGTGGDEQFF. DNA of the CDR3: TGTGCCAGCTCACTGGGGACAGGGGGCGATGAGCAGTTCTTC.

This clonotype was seen at least ten times. The chain recombines TRBV20-1 with TRBJ2-1; 14 nucleotides align to TRBD2. J was trimmed by 3 bases and V by 4 bases; bases with no gene match: 8. Germline V gene sequence: CDR1 DFQATT, CDR2 SNEGSKA (reference sequence). This CDR3 contains 17 residues. Here the CDR3 DNA reads TGCAGTGCTACGGGACTAGCGGGAGTGGGTTTCTACAATGAGCAGTTCTTC. Translation: CSATGLAGVGFYNEQFF.

This clonotype was observed many times. The CDR3 nucleotides read TGCAGTGCTAGAGAAGGGACACCGAACACTGAAGCTTTCTTT. Protein sequence: CSAREGTPNTEAFF. The gene calls are TRBV20-1 and TRBJ1-1, with a weak D call TRBD1 (6 bases). V was cut by 0 bases and J by 1 base, with 9 bases left in between. CDR3 length: 14 residues. Per the germline V gene, CDR1 is DFQATT and CDR2 is SNEGSKA (reference sequence).

The chain couples TRBV20-1 to TRBJ2-7; 7 bases are a match to TRBD1. The CDR3 is 13 residues long. CDR1 and CDR2 (germline): DFQATT, SNEGSKA (reference sequence). In DNA, the CDR3 is TGCAGCGTTATTCACGGGACAGATGACGAGCAGTACTTC. Protein: CSVIHGTDDEQYF.

This clonotype occurred many times. V is TRBV7-2 and J is TRBJ2-7; D gene ambiguous. This CDR3 comprises 14 residues. Germline V gene sequence: CDR1 SGHTA, CDR2 FQGNSA. V lost 1 base and J 0 bases, leaving 7 bases between the germline ends. CDR3 DNA sequence: TGTGCCAGCAGCTTAGGGCCCCGCTCCTACGAGCAGTACTTC. Translated, it gives CASSLGPRSYEQYF.

The rearrangement joins TRBV10-2 to TRBJ2-6; 8 bases align to TRBD1. Germline trimming cut 6 bases from V and 0 bases from J; bases unmatched to any gene: 7. CDR3 length: 17 residues. Germline-derived CDR1 and CDR2 are WSHSY and SAAADI. As DNA, the CDR3 is TGCGCCAGCAGAAAAACAGGGGGAGGCTCTGGGGCCAACGTCCTGACTTTC. The encoded protein is CASRKTGGGSGANVLTF.

Only a few counts were recorded for this clonotype. The V call is TRBV7-2, the J call TRBJ2-1, with 10 bases lining up with TRBD2. Germline trimming cut 5 bases from V and 4 bases from J; bases unmatched to any gene: 5. Germline CDR1 and CDR2: SGHTA and FQGNSA. The CDR3 is 15 amino acids. The CDR3 DNA sequence: TGTGCCAGCAGCGCGATAGCGGGGGGATACAATGAGCAGTTCTTC. Amino acid sequence: CASSAIAGGYNEQFF.

This clonotype turned up a few times. The chain combines TRBV12-3 or TRBV12-4 with TRBJ1-6; D gene ambiguous. This CDR3 spans 15 amino acids. Trimming took 7 bases from V and 4 from J, leaving 14 bases between them. The CDR3 DNA sequence: TGTGCCAGCACTTGGAGAACTCAGTATAATTCACCCCTCCACTTT. It yields the protein CASTWRTQYNSPLHF.

This clonotype was seen ten or more times. The V and J genes are TRBV6-1 and TRBJ2-2, with D maybe TRBD1 (5 bases). CDR3 length: 16 residues. Germline CDR1 and CDR2: MNHNS and SASEGT. The V and J ends lost 5 bases and 5 bases respectively, with 18 bases between them. The CDR3: CASSFGWGRSTGELFF. CDR3 DNA sequence: TGTGCCAGCAGTTTCGGTTGGGGCAGGTCGACCGGGGAGCTGTTTTTT.

Only one count was recorded for this clonotype. The V call is TRBV5-1, the J call TRBJ2-3, with 9 bases matching TRBD2. The germline CDR1 and CDR2 sequences are SGHRS and YFSETQ. The CDR3 loop spans 14 amino acids. V lost 5 bases and J lost 0; bases outside the gene matches: 1. DNA of the CDR3: TGCGCCAGCAGAGCGGGGGGTAGCACAGATACGCAGTATTTT. Residues: CASRAGGSTDTQYF.

There are a few counts of this clonotype. The V call is TRBV7-9, the J call TRBJ2-1; weak D call: TRBD1 (6 bases). The CDR3 loop spans 16 amino acids. Germline loops: CDR1 SEHNR, CDR2 FQNEAQ (reference sequence). Between the trimmed V and J ends, which lost 5 bases and 2 bases, there was a span of 16 bases. This CDR3 is CASSPTRQVTYNEQFF. CDR3 sequence (DNA): TGTGCCAGCAGCCCAACAAGACAGGTTACCTACAATGAGCAGTTCTTC.

This clonotype was seen at least ten times. This rearrangement joins TRBV2 to TRBJ1-1, with no clear D. Germline V lookup: CDR1 SNHLY, CDR2 FYNNEI. V shed 4 bases and J shed 1 base, with 7 bases lying between them. CDR3 size: 13 residues. The CDR3 protein is CASSVEGNTEAFF. CDR3 in DNA: TGTGCCAGCAGTGTGGAGGGGAACACTGAAGCTTTCTTT. Using reference TRBV2 and TRBJ1-1 for the parts outside the CDR3, the full variable domain is EPEVTQTPSHQVTQMGQEVILRCVPISNHLYFYWYRQILGQKVEFLVSFYNNEISEKSEIFDDQFSVERPDGSNFTLKIRSTKLEDSAMYFCASSVEGNTEAFFGQGTRLTVV.

This clonotype was detected a few times. The rearrangement links TRBV5-4 to TRBJ2-3; the match to TRBD2 covers 10 bases. Germline V gene sequence: CDR1 SGHNT, CDR2 YYREEE (reference sequence). The CDR3 runs 18 residues. Germline trimming cut 3 bases from V and 0 bases from J; bases unmatched to any gene: 10. CDR3 residues: CASSSRTLTSGSTDTQYF. CDR3 DNA sequence: TGTGCCAGCAGCTCCCGCACACTGACTAGCGGGAGCACAGATACGCAGTATTTT.

At least ten counts were recorded for this clonotype. The chain uses TRBV7-6 and TRBJ2-3; possibly TRBD1 for D (6 bases). In germline, CDR1 is SGHVS, CDR2 FNYEAQ. The V and J ends lost 3 bases and 5 bases respectively, with 12 bases between them. CDR3 size: 14 residues. In DNA, the CDR3 is TGTGCCAGCAGCTTGGGGCCCAGGGGAGATACGCAGTATTTT. This sequence encodes CASSLGPRGDTQYF.

This clonotype was recorded at least ten times. This sequence joins TRBV2 and TRBJ1-2; maybe TRBD1 (6 bases). V was cut by 8 bases and J by 2 bases, with 15 bases left in between. CDR1 and CDR2 (germline): SNHLY, FYNNEI. This CDR3 has 14 amino acids. The CDR3 bases are TGTGCCAGCGTCCCGAGGGGGGGCAACTATGGCTACACCTTC. This sequence encodes CASVPRGGNYGYTF.

This clonotype was seen a few times. CDR3 DNA sequence: TGTGCCAGCAGTTCTGGGACAGGGGTATACAATGAGCAGTTCTTC. Translated, it gives CASSSGTGVYNEQFF. The rearrangement joins TRBV12-3 or TRBV12-4 to TRBJ2-1; the match to TRBD1 covers 10 bases. With V trimmed by 4 bases and J by 4 bases, 4 bases remained unmatched. This CDR3 contains 15 residues.

This clonotype was recorded at least ten times. This chain links TRBV3-1 with TRBJ2-1; D tentatively reads TRBD1 or TRBD2 (5 bases each). CDR1 LGHDT and CDR2 YNNKEL come from the germline V gene (reference sequence). Between the trimmed V and J ends, which lost 2 bases and 0 bases, there was a span of 8 bases. The CDR3 loop spans 15 amino acids. The CDR3 protein is CASSQRDRSYNEQFF. The DNA for the CDR3 is TGTGCCAGCAGCCAACGGGACCGCTCCTACAATGAGCAGTTCTTC.